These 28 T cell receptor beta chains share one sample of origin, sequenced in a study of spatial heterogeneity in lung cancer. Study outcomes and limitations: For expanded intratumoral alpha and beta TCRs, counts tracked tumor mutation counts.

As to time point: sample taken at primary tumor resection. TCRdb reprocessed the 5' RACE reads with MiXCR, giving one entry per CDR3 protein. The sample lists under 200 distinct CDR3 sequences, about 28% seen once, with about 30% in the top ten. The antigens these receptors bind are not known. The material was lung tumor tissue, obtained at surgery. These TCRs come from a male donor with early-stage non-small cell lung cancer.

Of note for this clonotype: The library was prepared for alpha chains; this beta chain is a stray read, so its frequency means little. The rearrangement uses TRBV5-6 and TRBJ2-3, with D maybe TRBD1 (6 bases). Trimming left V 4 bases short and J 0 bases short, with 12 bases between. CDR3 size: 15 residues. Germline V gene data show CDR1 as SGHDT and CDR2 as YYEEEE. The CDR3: CASSPWGPSTDTQYF. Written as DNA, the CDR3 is TGTGCCAGCAGCCCTTGGGGGCCTAGCACAGATACGCAGTATTTT.

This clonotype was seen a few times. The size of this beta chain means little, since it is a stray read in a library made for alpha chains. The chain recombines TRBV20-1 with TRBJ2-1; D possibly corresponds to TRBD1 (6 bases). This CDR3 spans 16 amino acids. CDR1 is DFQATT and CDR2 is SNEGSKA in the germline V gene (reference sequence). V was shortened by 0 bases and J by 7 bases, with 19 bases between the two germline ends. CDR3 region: CSARDPRGSGENEQFF. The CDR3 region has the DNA TGCAGTGCTAGAGACCCCCGGGGTTCAGGGGAGAATGAGCAGTTCTTC.

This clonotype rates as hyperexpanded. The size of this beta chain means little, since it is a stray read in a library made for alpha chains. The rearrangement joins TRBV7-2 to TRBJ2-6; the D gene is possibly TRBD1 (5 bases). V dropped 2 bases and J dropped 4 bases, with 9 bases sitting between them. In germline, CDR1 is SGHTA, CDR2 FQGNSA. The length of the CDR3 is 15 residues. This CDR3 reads CASSLLGAGANVLTF. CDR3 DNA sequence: TGTGCCAGCAGCTTATTAGGGGCCGGGGCCAACGTCCTGACTTTC.

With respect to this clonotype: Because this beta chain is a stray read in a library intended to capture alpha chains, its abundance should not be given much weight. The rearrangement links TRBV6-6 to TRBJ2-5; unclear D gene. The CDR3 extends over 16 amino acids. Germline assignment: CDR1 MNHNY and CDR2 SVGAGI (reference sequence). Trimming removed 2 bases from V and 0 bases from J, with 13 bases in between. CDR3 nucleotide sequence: TGTGCCAGCAGTTACCAGCCACCGGAGTACCAAGAGACCCAGTACTTC. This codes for CASSYQPPEYQETQYF.

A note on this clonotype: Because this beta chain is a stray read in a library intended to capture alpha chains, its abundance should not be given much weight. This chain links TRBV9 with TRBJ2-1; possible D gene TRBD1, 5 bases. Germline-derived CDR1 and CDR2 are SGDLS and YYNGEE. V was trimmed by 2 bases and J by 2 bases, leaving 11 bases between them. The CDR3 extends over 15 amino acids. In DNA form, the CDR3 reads TGTGCCAGCAGCGTTGGGGCTTCGACCTACAATGAGCAGTTCTTC. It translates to CASSVGASTYNEQFF.

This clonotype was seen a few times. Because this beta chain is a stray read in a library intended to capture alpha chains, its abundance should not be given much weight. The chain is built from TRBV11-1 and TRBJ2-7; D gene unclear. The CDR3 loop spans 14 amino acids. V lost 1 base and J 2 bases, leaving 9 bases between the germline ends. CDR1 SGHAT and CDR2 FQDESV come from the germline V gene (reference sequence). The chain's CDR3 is CASSLGVLTYEQYF. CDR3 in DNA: TGTGCCAGCAGCTTAGGGGTCCTCACCTACGAGCAGTACTTC.

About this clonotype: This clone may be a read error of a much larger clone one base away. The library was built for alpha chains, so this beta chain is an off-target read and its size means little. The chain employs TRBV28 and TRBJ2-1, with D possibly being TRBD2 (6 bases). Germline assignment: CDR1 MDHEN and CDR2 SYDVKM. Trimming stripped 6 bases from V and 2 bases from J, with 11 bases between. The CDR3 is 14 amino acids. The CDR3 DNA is TGTGCCAGCAGGGTTAGCGGCACCTACAATGAGCAGTTCTTC. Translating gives CASRVSGTYNEQFF.

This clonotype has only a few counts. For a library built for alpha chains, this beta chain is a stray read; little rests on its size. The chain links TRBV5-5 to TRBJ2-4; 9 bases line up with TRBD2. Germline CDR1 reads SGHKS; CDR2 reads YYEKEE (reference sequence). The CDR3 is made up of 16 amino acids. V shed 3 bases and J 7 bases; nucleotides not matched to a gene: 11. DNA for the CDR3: TGTGCCAGCAGCTCCCCCGAGGCGGGAGGGATGAACATTCAGTACTTC. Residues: CASSSPEAGGMNIQYF.

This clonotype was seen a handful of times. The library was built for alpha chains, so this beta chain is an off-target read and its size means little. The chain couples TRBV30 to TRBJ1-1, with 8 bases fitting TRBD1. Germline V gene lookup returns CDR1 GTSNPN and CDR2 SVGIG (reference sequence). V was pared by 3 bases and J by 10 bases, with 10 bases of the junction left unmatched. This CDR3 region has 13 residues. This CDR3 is CAWRDRANFGAFF. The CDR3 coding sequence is TGTGCCTGGAGGGACAGGGCTAATTTTGGAGCTTTCTTT.

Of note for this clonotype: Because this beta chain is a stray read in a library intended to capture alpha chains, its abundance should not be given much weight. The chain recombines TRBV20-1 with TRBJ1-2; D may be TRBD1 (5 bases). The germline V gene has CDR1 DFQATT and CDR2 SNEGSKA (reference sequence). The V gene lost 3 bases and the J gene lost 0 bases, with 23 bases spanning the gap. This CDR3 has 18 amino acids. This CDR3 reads CSASVGAGVGTSNYGYTF. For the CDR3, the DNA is TGCAGTGCTAGCGTAGGGGCGGGTGTCGGAACCTCTAACTATGGCTACACCTTC.

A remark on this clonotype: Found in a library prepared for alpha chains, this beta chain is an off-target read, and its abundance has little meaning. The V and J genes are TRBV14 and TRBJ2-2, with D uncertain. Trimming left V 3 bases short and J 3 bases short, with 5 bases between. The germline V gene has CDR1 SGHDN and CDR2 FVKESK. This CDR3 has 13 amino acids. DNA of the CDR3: TGTGCCAGCAGCCAGTATTACACCGGGGAGCTGTTTTTT. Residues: CASSQYYTGELFF.

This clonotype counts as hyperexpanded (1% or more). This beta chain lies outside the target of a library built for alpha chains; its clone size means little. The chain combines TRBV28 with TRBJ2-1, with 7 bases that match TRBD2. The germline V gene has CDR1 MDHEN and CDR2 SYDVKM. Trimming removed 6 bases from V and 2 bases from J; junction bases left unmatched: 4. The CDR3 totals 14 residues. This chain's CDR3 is CASRASGTYNEQFF. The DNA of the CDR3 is TGTGCCAGCAGGGCTAGCGGCACCTACAATGAGCAGTTCTTC.

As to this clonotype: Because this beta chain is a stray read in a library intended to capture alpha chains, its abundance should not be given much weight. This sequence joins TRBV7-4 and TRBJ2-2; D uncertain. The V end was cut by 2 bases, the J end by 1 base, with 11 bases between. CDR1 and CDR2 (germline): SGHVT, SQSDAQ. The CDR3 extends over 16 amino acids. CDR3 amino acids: CASSLSKVVNTGELFF. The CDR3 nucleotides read TGTGCCAGCAGCTTAAGTAAGGTGGTGAACACCGGGGAGCTGTTTTTT. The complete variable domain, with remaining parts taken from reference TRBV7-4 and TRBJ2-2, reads GAGVSQSPRYKVAKRGRDVALRCDSISGHVTLYWYRQTLGQGSEVLTYSQSDAQRDKSGRPSGRFSAERPERSVSTLKIQRTEQGDSAVYLCASSLSKVVNTGELFFGEGSRLTVL.

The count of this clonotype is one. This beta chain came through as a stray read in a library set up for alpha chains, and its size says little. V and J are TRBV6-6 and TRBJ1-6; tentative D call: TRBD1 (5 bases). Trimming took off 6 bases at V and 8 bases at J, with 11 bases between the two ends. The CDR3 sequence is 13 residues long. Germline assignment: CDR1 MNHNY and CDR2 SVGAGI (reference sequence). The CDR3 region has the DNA TGTGCCAGCAGCTGGGACCGGGATTCACCCCTCCACTTT. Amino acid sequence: CASSWDRDSPLHF.

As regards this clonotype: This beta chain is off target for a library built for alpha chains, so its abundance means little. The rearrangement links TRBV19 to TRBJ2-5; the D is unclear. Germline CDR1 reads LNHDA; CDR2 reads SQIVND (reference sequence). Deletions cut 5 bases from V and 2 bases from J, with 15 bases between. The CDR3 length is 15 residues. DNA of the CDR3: TGTGCCAGTAGTCCGTACGGCGGCGGACAAGAGACCCAGTACTTC. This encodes CASSPYGGGQETQYF.

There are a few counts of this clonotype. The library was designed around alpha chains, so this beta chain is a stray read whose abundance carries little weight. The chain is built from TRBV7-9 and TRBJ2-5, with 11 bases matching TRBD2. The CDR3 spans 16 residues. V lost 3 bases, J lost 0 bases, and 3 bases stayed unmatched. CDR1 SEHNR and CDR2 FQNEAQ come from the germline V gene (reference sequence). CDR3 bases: TGTGCCAGCAGCTTCAGACTAGCGGGAAACCAAGAGACCCAGTACTTC. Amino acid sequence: CASSFRLAGNQETQYF.

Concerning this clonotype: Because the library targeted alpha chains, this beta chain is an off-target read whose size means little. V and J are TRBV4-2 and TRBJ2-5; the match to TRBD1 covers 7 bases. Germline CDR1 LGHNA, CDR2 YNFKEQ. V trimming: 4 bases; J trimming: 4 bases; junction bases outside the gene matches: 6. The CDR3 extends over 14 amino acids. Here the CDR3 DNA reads TGTGCCAGCAGCCCGACAGGGAACGGAGAGACCCAGTACTTC. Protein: CASSPTGNGETQYF.

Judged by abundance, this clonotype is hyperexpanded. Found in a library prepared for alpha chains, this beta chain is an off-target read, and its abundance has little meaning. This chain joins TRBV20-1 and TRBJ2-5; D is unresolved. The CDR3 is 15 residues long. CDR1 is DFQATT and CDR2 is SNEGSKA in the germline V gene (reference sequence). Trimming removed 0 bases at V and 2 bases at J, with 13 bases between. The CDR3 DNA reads TGCAGTGCTAGAGATAGGCGGCCAGATCAAGAGACCCAGTACTTC. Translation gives CSARDRRPDQETQYF.

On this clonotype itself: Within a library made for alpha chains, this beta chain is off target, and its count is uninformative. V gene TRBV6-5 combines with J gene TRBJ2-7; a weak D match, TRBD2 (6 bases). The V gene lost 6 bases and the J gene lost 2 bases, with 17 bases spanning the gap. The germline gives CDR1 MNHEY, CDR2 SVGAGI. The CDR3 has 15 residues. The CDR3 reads CASRVGLMEAYEQYF. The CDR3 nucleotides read TGTGCCAGCAGAGTGGGACTTATGGAGGCCTACGAGCAGTACTTC.

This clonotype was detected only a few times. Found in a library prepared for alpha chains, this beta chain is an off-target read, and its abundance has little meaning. CDR3 residues: CASSVARETGELFF. CDR3 coding DNA: TGTGCCAGCAGCGTAGCCCGGGAGACCGGGGAGCTGTTTTTT. The chain is built from TRBV9 and TRBJ2-2; maybe TRBD2 (6 bases). V gave up 0 bases and J gave up 5 bases, with 8 bases separating them. The V gene's germline CDR1 is SGDLS and CDR2 YYNGEE. The CDR3 covers 14 residues.

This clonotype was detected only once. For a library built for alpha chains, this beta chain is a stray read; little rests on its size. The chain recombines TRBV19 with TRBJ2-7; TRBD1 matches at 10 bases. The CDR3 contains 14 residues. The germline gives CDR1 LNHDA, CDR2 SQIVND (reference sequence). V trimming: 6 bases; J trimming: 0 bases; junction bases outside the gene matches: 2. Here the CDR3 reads CASRGQGSSYEQYF. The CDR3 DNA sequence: TGTGCCAGTAGGGGACAGGGGAGCTCCTACGAGCAGTACTTC.

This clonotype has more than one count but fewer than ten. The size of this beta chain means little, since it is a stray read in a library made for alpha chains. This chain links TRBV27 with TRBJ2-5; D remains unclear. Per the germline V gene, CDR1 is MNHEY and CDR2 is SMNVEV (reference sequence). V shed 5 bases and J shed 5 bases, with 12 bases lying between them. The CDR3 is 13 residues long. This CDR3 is CASSAQVRETQYF. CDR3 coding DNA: TGTGCCAGCAGTGCTCAGGTACGGGAGACCCAGTACTTC.

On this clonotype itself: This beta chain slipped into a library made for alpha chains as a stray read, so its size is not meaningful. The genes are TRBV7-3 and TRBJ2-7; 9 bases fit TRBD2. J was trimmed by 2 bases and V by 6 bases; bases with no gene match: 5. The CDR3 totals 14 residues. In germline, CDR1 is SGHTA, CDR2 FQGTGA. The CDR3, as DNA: TGTGCCAGCAGTCCTGGCGGGAGGGCCTACGAGCAGTACTTC. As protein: CASSPGGRAYEQYF.

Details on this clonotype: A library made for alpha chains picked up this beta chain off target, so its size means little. The CDR3 nucleotides read TGCGCCAGCAGCTTGGTCCAGGATGCCTACAATGAGCAGTTCTTC. Translation: CASSLVQDAYNEQFF. The chain combines TRBV5-1 with TRBJ2-1, with D hard to call. Germline values: CDR1 SGHRS, CDR2 YFSETQ. The V end was cut by 0 bases, the J end by 2 bases, with 9 bases between. This CDR3 comprises 15 residues.

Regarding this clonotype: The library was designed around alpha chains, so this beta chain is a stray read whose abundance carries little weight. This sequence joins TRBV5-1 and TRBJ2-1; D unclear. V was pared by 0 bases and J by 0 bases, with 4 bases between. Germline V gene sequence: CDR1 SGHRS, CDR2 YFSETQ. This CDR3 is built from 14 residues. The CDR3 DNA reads TGCGCCAGCAGCTTGGCGTTCTCCTACAATGAGCAGTTCTTC. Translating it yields CASSLAFSYNEQFF.

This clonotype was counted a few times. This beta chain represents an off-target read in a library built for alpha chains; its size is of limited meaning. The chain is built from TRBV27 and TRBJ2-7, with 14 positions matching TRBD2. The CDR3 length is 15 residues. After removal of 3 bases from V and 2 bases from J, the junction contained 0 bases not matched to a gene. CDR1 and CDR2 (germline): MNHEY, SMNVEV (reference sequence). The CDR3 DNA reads TGTGCCAGCAGTTTGGGACTAGCGGGAGCCTACGAGCAGTACTTC. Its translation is CASSLGLAGAYEQYF.

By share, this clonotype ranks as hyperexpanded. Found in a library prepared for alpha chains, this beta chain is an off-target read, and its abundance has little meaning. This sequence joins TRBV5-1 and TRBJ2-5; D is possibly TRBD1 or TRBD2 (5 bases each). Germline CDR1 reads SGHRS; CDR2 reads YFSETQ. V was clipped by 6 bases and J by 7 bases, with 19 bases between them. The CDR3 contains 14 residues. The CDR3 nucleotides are TGCGCCAGCACCTCTGACGGGGCCGTTGGGACCCAGTACTTC. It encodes CASTSDGAVGTQYF.

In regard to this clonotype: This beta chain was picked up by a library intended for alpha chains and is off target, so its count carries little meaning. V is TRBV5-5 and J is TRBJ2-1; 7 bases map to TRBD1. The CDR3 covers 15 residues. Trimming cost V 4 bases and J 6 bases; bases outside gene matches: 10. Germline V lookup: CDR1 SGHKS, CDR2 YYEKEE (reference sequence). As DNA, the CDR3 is TGTGCCAGCAGCACGTCTGGGACAGCTCTCAATGAGCAGTTCTTC. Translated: CASSTSGTALNEQFF.